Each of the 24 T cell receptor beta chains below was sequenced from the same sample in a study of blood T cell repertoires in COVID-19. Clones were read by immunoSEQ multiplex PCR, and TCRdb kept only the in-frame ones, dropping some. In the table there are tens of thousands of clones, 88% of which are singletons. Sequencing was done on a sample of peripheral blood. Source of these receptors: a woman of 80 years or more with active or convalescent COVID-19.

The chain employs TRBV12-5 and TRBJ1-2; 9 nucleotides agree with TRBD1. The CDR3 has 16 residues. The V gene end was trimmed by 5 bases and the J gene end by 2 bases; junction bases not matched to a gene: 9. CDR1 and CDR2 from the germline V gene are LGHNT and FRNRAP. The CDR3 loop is CASGVPGQGRNYGYTF. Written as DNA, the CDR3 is TGTGCTAGTGGTGTCCCGGGACAGGGAAGGAACTATGGCTACACCTTC.

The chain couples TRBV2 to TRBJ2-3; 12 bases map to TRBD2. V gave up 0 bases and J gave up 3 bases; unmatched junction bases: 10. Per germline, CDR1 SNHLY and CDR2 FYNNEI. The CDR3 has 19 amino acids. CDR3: CASSEALTPTSGGTDTQYF. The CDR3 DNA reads TGTGCCAGCAGTGAAGCGCTTACGCCGACTAGCGGGGGTACAGATACGCAGTATTTT. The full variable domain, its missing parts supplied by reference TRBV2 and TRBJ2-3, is EPEVTQTPSHQVTQMGQEVILRCVPISNHLYFYWYRQILGQKVEFLVSFYNNEISEKSEIFDDQFSVERPDGSNFTLKIRSTKLEDSAMYFCASSEALTPTSGGTDTQYFGPGTRLTVL.

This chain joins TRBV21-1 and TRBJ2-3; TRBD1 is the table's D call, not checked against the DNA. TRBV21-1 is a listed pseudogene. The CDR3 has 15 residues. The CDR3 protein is CASSTPSYRIDTQYF. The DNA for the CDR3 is TGTGCCAGCAGCACTCCGAGCTACAGGATTGATACGCAGTATTTT.

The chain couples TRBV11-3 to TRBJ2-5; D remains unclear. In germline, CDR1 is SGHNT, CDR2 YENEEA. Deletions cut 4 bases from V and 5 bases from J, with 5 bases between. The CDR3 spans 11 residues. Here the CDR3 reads CASSSGETQYF. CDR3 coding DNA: TGTGCCAGCAGCTCCGGGGAGACCCAGTACTTC.

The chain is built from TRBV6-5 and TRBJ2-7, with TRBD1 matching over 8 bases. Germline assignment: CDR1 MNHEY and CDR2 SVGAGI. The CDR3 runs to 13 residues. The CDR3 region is CATKGDRLYEQYF. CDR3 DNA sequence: TGTGCTACTAAAGGGGACAGGCTCTACGAGCAGTACTTC.

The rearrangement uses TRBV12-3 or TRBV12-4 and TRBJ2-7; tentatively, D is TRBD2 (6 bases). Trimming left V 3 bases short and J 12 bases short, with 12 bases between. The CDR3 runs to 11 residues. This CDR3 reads CASSLGLRTYF. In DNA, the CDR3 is TGTGCCAGCAGTTTGGGACTTCGAACGTACTTC.

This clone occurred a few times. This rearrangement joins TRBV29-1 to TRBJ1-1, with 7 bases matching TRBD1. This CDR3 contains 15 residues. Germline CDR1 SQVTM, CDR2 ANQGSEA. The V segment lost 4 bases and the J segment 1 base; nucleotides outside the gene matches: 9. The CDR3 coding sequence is TGCAGCGTTGTCGGGCACCGGGACAGGAACACTGAAGCTTTCTTT. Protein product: CSVVGHRDRNTEAFF.

CDR3 sequence reads: CASSRMGQGNQPQHF. The CDR3 nucleotides are TGCGCCAGCAGCCGAATGGGACAGGGTAATCAGCCCCAGCATTTT. V is TRBV5-1 and J is TRBJ1-5, with 9 bases identical to TRBD1. Germline-derived CDR1 and CDR2 are SGHRS and YFSETQ. There are 15 residues in the CDR3. Trimming cost V 4 bases and J 4 bases; bases outside gene matches: 6.

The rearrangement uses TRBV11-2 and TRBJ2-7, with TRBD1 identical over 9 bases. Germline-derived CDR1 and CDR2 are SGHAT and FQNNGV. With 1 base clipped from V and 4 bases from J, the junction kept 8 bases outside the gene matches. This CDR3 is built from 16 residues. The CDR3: CASSLALGQGEYEQYF. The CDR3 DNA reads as TGTGCCAGCAGCTTAGCCCTGGGACAGGGAGAGTACGAGCAGTACTTC.

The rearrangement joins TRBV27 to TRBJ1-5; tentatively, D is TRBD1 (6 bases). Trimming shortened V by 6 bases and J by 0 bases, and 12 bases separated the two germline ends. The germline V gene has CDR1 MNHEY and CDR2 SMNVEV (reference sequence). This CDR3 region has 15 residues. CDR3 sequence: CASSIQGNSNQPQHF. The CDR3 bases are TGTGCCAGCAGCATACAGGGTAATAGCAATCAGCCCCAGCATTTT.

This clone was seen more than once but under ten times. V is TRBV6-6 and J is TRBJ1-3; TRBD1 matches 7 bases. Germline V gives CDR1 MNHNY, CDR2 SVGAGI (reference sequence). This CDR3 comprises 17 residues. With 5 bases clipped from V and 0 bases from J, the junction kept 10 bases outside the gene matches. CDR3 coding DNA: TGTGCCAGCAGTCCTCGGACAGGAACTAACTCTGGAAACACCATATATTTT. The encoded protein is CASSPRTGTNSGNTIYF.

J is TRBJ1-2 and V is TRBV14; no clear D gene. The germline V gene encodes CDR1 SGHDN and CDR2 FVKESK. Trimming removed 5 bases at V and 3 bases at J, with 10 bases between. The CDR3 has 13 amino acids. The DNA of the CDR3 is TGTGCCAGCAGCGCAGACACCTACTATGGCTACACCTTC. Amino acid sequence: CASSADTYYGYTF.

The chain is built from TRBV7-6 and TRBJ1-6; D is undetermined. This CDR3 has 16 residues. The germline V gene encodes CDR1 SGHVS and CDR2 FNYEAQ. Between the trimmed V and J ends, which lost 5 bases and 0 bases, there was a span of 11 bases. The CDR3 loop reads CASSPITGSYNSPLHF. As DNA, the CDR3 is TGTGCCAGCAGCCCCATTACTGGCTCCTATAATTCACCCCTCCACTTT.

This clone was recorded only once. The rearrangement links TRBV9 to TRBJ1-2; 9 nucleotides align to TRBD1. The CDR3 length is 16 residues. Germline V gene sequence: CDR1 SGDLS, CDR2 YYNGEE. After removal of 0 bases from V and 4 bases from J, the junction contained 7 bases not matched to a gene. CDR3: CASSVELWDRAYGYTF. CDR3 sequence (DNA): TGTGCCAGCAGCGTAGAATTGTGGGACAGGGCCTATGGCTACACCTTC.

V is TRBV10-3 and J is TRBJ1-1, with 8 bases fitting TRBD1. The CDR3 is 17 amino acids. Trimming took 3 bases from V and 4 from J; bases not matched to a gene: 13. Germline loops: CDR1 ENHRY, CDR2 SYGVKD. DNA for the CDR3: TGTGCCATCAGTGAATTTCAGGACAGGGCATTTGGCACTGAAGCTTTCTTT. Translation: CAISEFQDRAFGTEAFF.

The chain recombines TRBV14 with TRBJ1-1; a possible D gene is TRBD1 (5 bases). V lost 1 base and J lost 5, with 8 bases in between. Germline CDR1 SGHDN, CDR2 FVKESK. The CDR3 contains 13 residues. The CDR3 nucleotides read TGTGCCAGCAGCCAAGTAAGGGGAACTGAAGCTTTCTTT. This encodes CASSQVRGTEAFF.

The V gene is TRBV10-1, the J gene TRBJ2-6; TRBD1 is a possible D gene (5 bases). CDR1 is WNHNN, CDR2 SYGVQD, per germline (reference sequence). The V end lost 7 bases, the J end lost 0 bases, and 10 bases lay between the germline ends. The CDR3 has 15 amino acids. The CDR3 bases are TGCGCCAGCAAACAGGCCTACTCTGGGGCCAACGTCCTGACTTTC. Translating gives CASKQAYSGANVLTF.

The CDR3 sequence: CASSLDGNYGYTF. CDR3 DNA sequence: TGCGCCAGCAGCTTGGACGGGAACTATGGCTACACCTTC. The rearrangement joins TRBV5-1 to TRBJ1-2; the D is unclear. Germline V CDR1 and CDR2: SGHRS, YFSETQ. Deletions cut 0 bases from V and 2 bases from J, with 5 bases between. The CDR3 loop spans 13 amino acids.

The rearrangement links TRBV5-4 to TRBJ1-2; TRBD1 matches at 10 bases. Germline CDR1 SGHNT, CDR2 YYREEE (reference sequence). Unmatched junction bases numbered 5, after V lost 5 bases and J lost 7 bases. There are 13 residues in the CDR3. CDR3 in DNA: TGTGCCAGCAGTTTTGGACAGGGGGTTGGCTACACCTTC. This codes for CASSFGQGVGYTF.

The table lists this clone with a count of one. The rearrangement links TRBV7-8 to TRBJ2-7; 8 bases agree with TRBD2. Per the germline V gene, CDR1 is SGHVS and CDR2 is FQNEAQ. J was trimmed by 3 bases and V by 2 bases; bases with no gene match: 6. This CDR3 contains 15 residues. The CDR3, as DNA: TGTGCCAGCAGCTTACGGGGGGGCTTTAACTACGAGCAGTACTTC. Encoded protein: CASSLRGGFNYEQYF. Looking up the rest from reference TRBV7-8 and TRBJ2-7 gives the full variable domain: GAGVSQSPRYKVAKRGQDVALRCDPISGHVSLFWYQQALGQGPEFLTYFQNEAQLDKSGLPSDRFFAERPEGSVSTLKIQRTQQEDSAVYLCASSLRGGFNYEQYFGPGTRLTVT.

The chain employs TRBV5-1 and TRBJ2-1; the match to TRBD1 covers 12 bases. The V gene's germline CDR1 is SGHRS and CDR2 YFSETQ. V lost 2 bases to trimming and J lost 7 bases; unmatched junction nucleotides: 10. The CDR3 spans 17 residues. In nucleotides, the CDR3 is TGCGCCAGCAGCTTCTCCGGGACAGGGGGCTCATGGAATGAGCAGTTCTTC. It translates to CASSFSGTGGSWNEQFF.

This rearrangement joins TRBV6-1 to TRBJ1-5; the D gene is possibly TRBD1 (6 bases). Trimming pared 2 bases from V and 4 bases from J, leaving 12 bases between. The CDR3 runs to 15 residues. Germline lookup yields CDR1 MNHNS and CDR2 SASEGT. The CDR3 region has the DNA TGTGCCAGCAGTGAAACGACAGGATGGAATCAGCCCCAGCATTTT. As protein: CASSETTGWNQPQHF.

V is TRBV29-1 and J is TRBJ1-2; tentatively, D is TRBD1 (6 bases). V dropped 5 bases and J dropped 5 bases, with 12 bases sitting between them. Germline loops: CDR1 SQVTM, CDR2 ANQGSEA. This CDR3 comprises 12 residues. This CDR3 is CSVSQGSYGYTF. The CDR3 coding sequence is TGCAGCGTTTCTCAGGGGTCTTATGGCTACACCTTC.

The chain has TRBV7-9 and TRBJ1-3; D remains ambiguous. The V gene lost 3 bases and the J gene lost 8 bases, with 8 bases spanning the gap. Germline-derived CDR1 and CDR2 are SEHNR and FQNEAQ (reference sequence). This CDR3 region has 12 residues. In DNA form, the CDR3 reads TGTGCCAGCAGCTTTAGCTCGGACACCATATATTTT. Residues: CASSFSSDTIYF.